This T cell receptor beta chain was sequenced during a study of spatial heterogeneity in lung cancer. This CDR3 is 14 amino acids long. Germline CDR1 and CDR2: SGHTA and FQGTGA. The V end was cut by 5 bases, the J end by 3 bases, with 12 bases between. TCRdb re-analysed the 5' RACE reads in MiXCR, keeping a single row per CDR3 protein. There are 50,000 to 75,000 distinct CDR3 sequences in the sample; under 7.5% occur only once, and approximately 15% lies in the top ten. Time point defined: sample taken at primary tumor resection. This chain links TRBV7-3 with TRBJ2-3, with D possibly called TRBD1 or TRBD2 (7 bases each). Here the sequenced sample was PBMCs, taken at surgery. The clonotype was recovered from a female donor with early-stage non-small cell lung cancer. The CDR3 loop reads CASSPQGGTDTQYF. DNA of the CDR3: TGTGCCAGCAGCCCTCAGGGGGGGACAGATACGCAGTATTTT.